This T cell receptor (beta chain) was sequenced during a study of T cell responses to AZD1222 COVID-19 vaccine. Produced via immunoSEQ multiplex PCR; TCRdb's table is partial and in-frame only. The data show about 150,000 clones, 90% seen once. There are 12 residues in the CDR3. Looked up from germline, CDR1 is SGHNT and CDR2 is YENEEA. V dropped 4 bases and J dropped 12; count of bases not matched to a gene: 2. This sample comprised peripheral blood, obtained on day 0 of AZD1222 vaccination. The chain recombines TRBV11-3 with TRBJ2-1, with 11 bases aligning to TRBD2. This TCR came from an adult in good health. The CDR3 DNA sequence: TGTGCCAGCAGCTCAACTAGCGGGGGGCAGTTCTTC. Residues: CASSSTSGGQFF. Looking up the rest from reference TRBV11-3 and TRBJ2-1 gives the full variable domain: EAGVVQSPRYKIIEKKQPVAFWCNPISGHNTLYWYLQNLGQGPELLIRYENEEAVDDSQLPKDRFSAERLKGVDSTLKIQPAELGDSAVYLCASSSTSGGQFFGPGTRLTVL.